This T cell receptor beta chain was obtained from a study of blood T cells in healthy people across ages. The authors ran a second PCR of roughly 6 to 12 cycles using a sample-barcoded 5' primer and a J-beta primer mix. TCRdb redid the calling of the 5' RACE reads with MiXCR, one entry per CDR3 protein. The table lists about 1.4 million distinct CDR3 sequences, almost 60% of them singletons. Turning to this clonotype: The junction and the germline gene differ at one end; a read error may be behind it.

Investigators took around 11 milliliters of peripheral blood from every donor. CDR3 length equals 17 residues. The germline CDR1 and CDR2 sequences are MNHEY and SMNVEV (reference sequence). The chain has TRBV27 and TRBJ2-3; 13 nucleotides match TRBD2. The receptor's source is a man aged 18-30 years in good health. The source material was blood. This CDR3 reads CASSLTSGRAQTDMQYF. CDR3 sequence (DNA): TGTGCCAGCAGTCTTACTAGCGGGAGGGCCCAGACAGATATGCAGTATTTT.